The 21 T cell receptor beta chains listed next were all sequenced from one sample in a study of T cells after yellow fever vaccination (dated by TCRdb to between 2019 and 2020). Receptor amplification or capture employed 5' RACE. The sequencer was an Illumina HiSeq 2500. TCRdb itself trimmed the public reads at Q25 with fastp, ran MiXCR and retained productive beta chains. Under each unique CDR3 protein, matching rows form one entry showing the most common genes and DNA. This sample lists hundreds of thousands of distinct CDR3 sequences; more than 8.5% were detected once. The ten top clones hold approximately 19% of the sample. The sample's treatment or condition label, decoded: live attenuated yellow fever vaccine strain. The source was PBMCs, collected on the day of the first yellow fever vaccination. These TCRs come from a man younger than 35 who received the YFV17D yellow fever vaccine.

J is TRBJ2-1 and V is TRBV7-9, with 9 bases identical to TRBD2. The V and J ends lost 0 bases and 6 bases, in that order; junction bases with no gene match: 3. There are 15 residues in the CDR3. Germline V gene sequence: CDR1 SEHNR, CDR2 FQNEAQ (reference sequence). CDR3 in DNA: TGTGCCAGCAGCTTAGCGCCTAGCGGGGTCAATGAGCAGTTCTTC. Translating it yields CASSLAPSGVNEQFF.

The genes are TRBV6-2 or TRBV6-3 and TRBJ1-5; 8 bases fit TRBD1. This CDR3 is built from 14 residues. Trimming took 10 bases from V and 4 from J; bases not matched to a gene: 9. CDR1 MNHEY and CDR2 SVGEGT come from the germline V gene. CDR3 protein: CATNRGQGNQPQHF. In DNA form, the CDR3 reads TGTGCCACAAACCGAGGACAGGGTAATCAGCCCCAGCATTTT.

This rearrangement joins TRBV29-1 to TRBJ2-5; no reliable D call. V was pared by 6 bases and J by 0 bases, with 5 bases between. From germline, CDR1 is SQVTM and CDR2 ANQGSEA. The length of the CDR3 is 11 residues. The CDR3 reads CSVRYQETQYF. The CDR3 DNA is TGCAGCGTCAGGTACCAAGAGACCCAGTACTTC.

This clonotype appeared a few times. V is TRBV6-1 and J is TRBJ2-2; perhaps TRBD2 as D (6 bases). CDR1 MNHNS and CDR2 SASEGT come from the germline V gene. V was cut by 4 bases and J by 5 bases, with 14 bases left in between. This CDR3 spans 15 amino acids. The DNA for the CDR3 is TGTGCCAGCAGTGCAACTCGGGGGTGGACCGGGGAGCTGTTTTTT. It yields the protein CASSATRGWTGELFF.

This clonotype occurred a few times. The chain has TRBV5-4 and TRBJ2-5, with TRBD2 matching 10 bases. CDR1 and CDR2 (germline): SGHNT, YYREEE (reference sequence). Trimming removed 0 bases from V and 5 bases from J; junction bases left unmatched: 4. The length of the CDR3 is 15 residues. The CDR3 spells CASSLAQAGGETQYF. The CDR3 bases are TGTGCCAGCAGCTTGGCCCAAGCGGGAGGGGAGACCCAGTACTTC. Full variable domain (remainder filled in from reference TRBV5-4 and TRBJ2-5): ETGVTQSPTHLIKTRGQQVTLRCSSQSGHNTVSWYQQALGQGPQFIFQYYREEENGRGNFPPRFSGLQFPNYSSELNVNALELDDSALYLCASSLAQAGGETQYFGPGTRLLVL.

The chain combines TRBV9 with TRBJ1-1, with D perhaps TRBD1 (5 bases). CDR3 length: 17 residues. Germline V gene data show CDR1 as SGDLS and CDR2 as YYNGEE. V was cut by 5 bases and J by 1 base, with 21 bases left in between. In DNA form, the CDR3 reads TGTGCCAGCAGTTCCTCCCCGGGGCCGGCGGGGAACACTGAAGCTTTCTTT. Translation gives CASSSSPGPAGNTEAFF.

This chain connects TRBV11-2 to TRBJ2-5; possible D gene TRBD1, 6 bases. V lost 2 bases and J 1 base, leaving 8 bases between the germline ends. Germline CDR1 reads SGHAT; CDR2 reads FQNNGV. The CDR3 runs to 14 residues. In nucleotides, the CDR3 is TGTGCCAGCAGCTTACCAGGGGCCCAAGAGACCCAGTACTTC. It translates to CASSLPGAQETQYF.

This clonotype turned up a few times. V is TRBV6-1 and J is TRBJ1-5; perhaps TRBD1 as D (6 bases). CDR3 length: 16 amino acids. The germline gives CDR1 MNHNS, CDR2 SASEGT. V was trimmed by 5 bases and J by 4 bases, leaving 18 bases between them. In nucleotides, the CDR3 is TGTGCCAGCAGTAGAAGACTACAGGGAGGTAATCAGCCCCAGCATTTT. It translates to CASSRRLQGGNQPQHF.

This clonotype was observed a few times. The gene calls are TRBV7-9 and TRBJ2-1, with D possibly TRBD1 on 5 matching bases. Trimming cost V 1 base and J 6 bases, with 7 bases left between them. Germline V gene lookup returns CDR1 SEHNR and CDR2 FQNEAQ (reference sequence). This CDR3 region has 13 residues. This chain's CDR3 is CASSLGQSNEQFF. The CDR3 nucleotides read TGTGCCAGCAGCTTAGGACAGTCCAATGAGCAGTTCTTC.

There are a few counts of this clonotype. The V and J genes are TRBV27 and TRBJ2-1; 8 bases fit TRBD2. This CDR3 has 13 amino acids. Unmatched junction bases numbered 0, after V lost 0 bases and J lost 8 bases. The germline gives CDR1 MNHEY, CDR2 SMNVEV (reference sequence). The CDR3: CASSLSRGDEQFF. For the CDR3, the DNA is TGTGCCAGCAGTTTATCGCGGGGGGATGAGCAGTTCTTC.

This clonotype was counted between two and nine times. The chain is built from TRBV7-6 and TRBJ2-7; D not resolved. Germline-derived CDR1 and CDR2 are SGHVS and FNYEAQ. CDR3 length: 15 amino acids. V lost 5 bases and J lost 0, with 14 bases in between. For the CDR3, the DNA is TGTGCCAGCAGCCGCAGTAGTTTTTCCTCCTACGAGCAGTACTTC. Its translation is CASSRSSFSSYEQYF.

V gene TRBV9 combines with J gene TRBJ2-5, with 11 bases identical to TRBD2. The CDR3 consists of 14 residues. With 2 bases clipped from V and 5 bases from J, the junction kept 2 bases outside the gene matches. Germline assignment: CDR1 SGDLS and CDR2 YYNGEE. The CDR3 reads CASSVSSGGETQYF. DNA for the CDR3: TGTGCCAGCAGCGTGTCTAGCGGGGGGGAGACCCAGTACTTC.

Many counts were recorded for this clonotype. The chain's CDR3 is CASSLTGDQPQHF. The CDR3 DNA sequence: TGTGCCAGCAGCTTGACAGGGGATCAGCCCCAGCATTTT. This chain links TRBV5-5 with TRBJ1-5; the match to TRBD1 covers 7 bases. V trimming: 1 base; J trimming: 5 bases; junction bases outside the gene matches: 0. Germline V lookup: CDR1 SGHKS, CDR2 YYEKEE (reference sequence). The CDR3 length is 13 residues.

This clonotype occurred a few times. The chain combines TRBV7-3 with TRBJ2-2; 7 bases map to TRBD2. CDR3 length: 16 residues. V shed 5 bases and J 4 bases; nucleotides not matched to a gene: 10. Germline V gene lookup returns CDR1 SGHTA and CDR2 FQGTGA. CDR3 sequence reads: CASSPRTSLATGELFF. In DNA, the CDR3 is TGTGCCAGCAGCCCGCGGACTAGTTTGGCCACCGGGGAGCTGTTTTTT.

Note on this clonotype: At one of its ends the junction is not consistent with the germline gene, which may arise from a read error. CDR3 DNA: TGTGCCACCAGCAGAGAATTCTCAGGGCAGATCTTC. This gives the protein CATSREFSGQIF. The chain is built from TRBV15 and TRBJ2-1, with D possibly being TRBD1 (5 bases). CDR3 length: 12 amino acids. CDR1 is LNHNV, CDR2 YYDKDF, per germline (reference sequence). The full variable domain, rest sourced from reference TRBV15 and TRBJ2-1, is DAMVIQNPRYQVTQFGKPVTLSCSQTLNHNVMYWYQQKSSQAPKLLFHYYDKDFNNEADTPDNFQSRRPNTSFCFLDIRSPGLGDTAMYLCATSREFSGQIFGPGTRLTVL.

This CDR3 is CASSHSSEFYNSPLHF. The CDR3 nucleotides are TGTGCCAGCAGTCACAGCTCGGAATTCTATAATTCACCCCTCCACTTT. The rearrangement joins TRBV4-2 to TRBJ1-6, with D unresolved. CDR1 LGHNA and CDR2 YNFKEQ come from the germline V gene. The length of the CDR3 is 16 residues. The ends were cut back, 6 bases at V and 3 bases at J, with 15 bases in the middle.

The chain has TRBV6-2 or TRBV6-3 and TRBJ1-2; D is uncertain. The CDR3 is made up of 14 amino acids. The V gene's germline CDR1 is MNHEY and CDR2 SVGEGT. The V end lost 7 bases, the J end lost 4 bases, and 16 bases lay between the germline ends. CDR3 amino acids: CASNPRGARYGYTF. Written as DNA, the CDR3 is TGTGCCAGCAACCCTCGGGGTGCACGCTATGGCTACACCTTC.

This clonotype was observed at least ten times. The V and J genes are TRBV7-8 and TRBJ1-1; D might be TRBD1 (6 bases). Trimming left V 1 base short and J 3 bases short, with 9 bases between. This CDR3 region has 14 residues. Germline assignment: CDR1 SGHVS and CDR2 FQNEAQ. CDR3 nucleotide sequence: TGTGCCAGCAGCTTAGGACAGGCTGACACTGAAGCTTTCTTT. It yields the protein CASSLGQADTEAFF. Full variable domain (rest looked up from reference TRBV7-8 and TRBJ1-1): GAGVSQSPRYKVAKRGQDVALRCDPISGHVSLFWYQQALGQGPEFLTYFQNEAQLDKSGLPSDRFFAERPEGSVSTLKIQRTQQEDSAVYLCASSLGQADTEAFFGQGTRLTVV.

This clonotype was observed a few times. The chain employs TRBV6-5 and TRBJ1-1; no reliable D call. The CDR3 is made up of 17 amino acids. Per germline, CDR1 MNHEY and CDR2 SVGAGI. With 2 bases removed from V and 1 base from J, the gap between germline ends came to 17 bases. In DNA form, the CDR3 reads TGTGCCAGCAGTTACGTGATTCTGGCAGGAGAGAACACTGAAGCTTTCTTT. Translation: CASSYVILAGENTEAFF.

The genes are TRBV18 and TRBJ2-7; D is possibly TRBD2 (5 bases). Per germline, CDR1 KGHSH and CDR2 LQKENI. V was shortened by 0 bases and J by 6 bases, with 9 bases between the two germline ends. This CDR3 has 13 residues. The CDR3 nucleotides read TGTGCCAGCTCACCACCGGCGGAGGTCGAGCAGTACTTC. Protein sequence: CASSPPAEVEQYF. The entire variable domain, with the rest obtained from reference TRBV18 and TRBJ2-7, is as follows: NAGVMQNPRHLVRRRGQEARLRCSPMKGHSHVYWYRQLPEEGLKFMVYLQKENIIDESGMPKERFSAEFPKEGPSILRIQQVVRGDSAAYFCASSPPAEVEQYFGPGTRLTVT.

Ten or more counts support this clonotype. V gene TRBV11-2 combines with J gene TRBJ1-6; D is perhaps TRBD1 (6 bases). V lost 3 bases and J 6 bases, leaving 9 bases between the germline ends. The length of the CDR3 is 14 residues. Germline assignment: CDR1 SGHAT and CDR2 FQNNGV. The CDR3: CASSLGRGNSPLHF. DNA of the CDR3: TGTGCCAGCAGCTTGGGCAGGGGTAATTCACCCCTCCACTTT.